These 20 T cell receptor beta chains were sequenced from one sample in a study of cytomegalovirus exposure and HLA in healthy donors. Primers included in the PCR were 60 Vbeta and 13 Jbeta primers. The protocol was immunoSEQ multiplex PCR, while the TCRdb copy is restricted to in-frame clones and leaves out a portion. Of about 170,000 clones detected, over 75% appear once; the ten largest clones hold about 0.91%. Specimen: PBMCs. The receptor set was obtained from a woman aged 45-60 years in good health and CMV-seropositive.

This clone has just one count. This chain uses TRBV5-1 with TRBJ2-1; perhaps TRBD2 as D (5 bases). This CDR3 has 19 residues. Germline CDR1 is SGHRS and CDR2 is YFSETQ. The ends were cut back, 2 bases at V and 0 bases at J, with 21 bases in the middle. CDR3 sequence: CASSFAGPSAFGSYNEQFF. For the CDR3, the DNA is TGCGCCAGCAGCTTCGCGGGTCCCAGCGCCTTTGGCTCCTACAATGAGCAGTTCTTC.

The rearrangement uses TRBV27 and TRBJ2-7; 9 positions agree with TRBD2. V was clipped by 5 bases and J by 4 bases; unmatched bases: 18. Germline-derived CDR1 and CDR2 are MNHEY and SMNVEV (reference sequence). The CDR3 covers 18 residues. The CDR3 region is CASSRQGGFSGSVYEQYF. CDR3 bases: TGTGCCAGCAGTCGACAGGGCGGGTTTAGCGGGAGTGTGTACGAGCAGTACTTC.

The chain employs TRBV2 and TRBJ2-7; the match to TRBD2 covers 13 bases. The CDR3 length is 15 residues. Trimming took 6 bases from V and 0 from J; bases not matched to a gene: 2. From germline, CDR1 is SNHLY and CDR2 FYNNEI. The CDR3 loop is CASRGLAGASYEQYF. CDR3 coding DNA: TGTGCCAGCAGAGGACTAGCGGGGGCCTCCTACGAGCAGTACTTC. Variable domain in full (rest from reference TRBV2 and TRBJ2-7): EPEVTQTPSHQVTQMGQEVILRCVPISNHLYFYWYRQILGQKVEFLVSFYNNEISEKSEIFDDQFSVERPDGSNFTLKIRSTKLEDSAMYFCASRGLAGASYEQYFGPGTRLTVT.

This clone showed up just once. The rearrangement links TRBV2 to TRBJ1-1; D is ambiguous. Per germline, CDR1 SNHLY and CDR2 FYNNEI. This CDR3 comprises 14 residues. Between the trimmed V and J ends, which lost 2 bases and 3 bases, there was a span of 10 bases. The CDR3 is CASSEIIRDTEAFF. In DNA form, the CDR3 reads TGTGCCAGCAGTGAAATTATACGCGACACTGAAGCTTTCTTT.

This chain joins TRBV4-1 and TRBJ2-7; no clear D. The V end was cut by 1 base, the J end by 5 bases, with 12 bases between. Germline values: CDR1 MGHRA, CDR2 YSYEKL. The CDR3 is 14 amino acids. The CDR3 reads CASSQGPALNEQYF. CDR3 in DNA: TGCGCCAGCAGCCAAGGCCCAGCGTTGAACGAGCAGTACTTC.

This clone was detected only a few times. The V and J genes are TRBV5-5 and TRBJ2-7; maybe TRBD2 (5 bases). The CDR3 covers 14 residues. V was shortened by 6 bases and J by 3 bases, with 16 bases between the two germline ends. The V gene's germline CDR1 is SGHKS and CDR2 YYEKEE (reference sequence). CDR3 in DNA: TGTGCCAGCACACGTGTCGGGGAACTCTACGAGCAGTACTTC. Translating it yields CASTRVGELYEQYF.

The chain links TRBV4-2 to TRBJ2-1; TRBD1 matches 7 bases. This CDR3 spans 18 amino acids. V dropped 1 base and J dropped 4; count of bases not matched to a gene: 13. Germline V CDR1 and CDR2: LGHNA, YNFKEQ. This CDR3 reads CASSQATYRGNSYNEQFF. The CDR3 nucleotides read TGTGCCAGCAGCCAAGCGACATACAGGGGAAATTCATACAATGAGCAGTTCTTC.

As regards this clone: Lacking the conserved final phenylalanine or tryptophan, this CDR3 likely reflects a read error. V and J are TRBV6-5 and TRBJ1-5, with TRBD1 identical over 8 bases. V lost 8 bases, J lost 7 bases, and 13 bases stayed unmatched. There are 15 residues in the CDR3. Per germline, CDR1 MNHEY and CDR2 SVGAGI. The CDR3 region is CASAGQGASGQPQHV. CDR3 bases: TGTGCCAGCGCCGGACAGGGTGCCTCCGGGCAGCCCCAGCATGTT.

The chain is built from TRBV11-2 and TRBJ2-4, with D maybe TRBD1 (6 bases). The V gene's germline CDR1 is SGHAT and CDR2 FQNNGV. The V and J ends lost 6 bases and 0 bases respectively, with 12 bases between them. The CDR3 is 15 residues long. In nucleotides, the CDR3 is TGTGCCAGCAGTCCAGAGGGGGTAGCCAAAAACATTCAGTACTTC. Translating gives CASSPEGVAKNIQYF.

The gene calls are TRBV27 and TRBJ2-5, with TRBD1 matching 8 bases. The CDR3 runs to 15 residues. J lost 1 base, V lost 5 bases, and 6 bases had no gene match. From germline, CDR1 is MNHEY and CDR2 SMNVEV (reference sequence). The CDR3 loop is CASSKGDRFQETQYF. The CDR3 DNA sequence: TGTGCCAGCAGTAAAGGGGACAGGTTCCAAGAGACCCAGTACTTC.

The chain couples TRBV4-2 to TRBJ1-5; D ambiguous. Germline V CDR1 and CDR2: LGHNA, YNFKEQ. This CDR3 has 12 residues. V shed 0 bases and J shed 11 bases, with 8 bases lying between them. CDR3 amino acids: CASSQDTGTQHF. The CDR3 nucleotides are TGTGCCAGCAGCCAAGATACGGGGACCCAGCATTTT.

The chain combines TRBV19 with TRBJ1-5; no firm D call. The CDR3 consists of 12 residues. Trimming removed 6 bases from V and 4 bases from J, with 7 bases in between. CDR1 is LNHDA, CDR2 SQIVND, per germline (reference sequence). The CDR3 DNA reads TGTGCCAGTAGCCCCTTTAATCAGCCCCAGCATTTT. It encodes CASSPFNQPQHF.

V usage is TRBV18 and J usage is TRBJ1-5, with 8 bases that match TRBD1. Germline CDR1 is KGHSH and CDR2 is LQKENI. The CDR3 runs 14 residues. V shed 3 bases, J shed 3 bases, and the junction held 1 base outside the gene matches. CDR3 residues: CASSPTGDNQPQHF. DNA of the CDR3: TGTGCCAGCTCACCGACAGGGGACAATCAGCCCCAGCATTTT.

This clone was seen only once. J is TRBJ2-5 and V is TRBV5-4; 8 nucleotides line up with TRBD1. This CDR3 comprises 14 residues. In germline, CDR1 is SGHNT, CDR2 YYREEE (reference sequence). V gave up 4 bases and J gave up 1 base; unmatched junction bases: 3. CDR3 in amino acids: CASSRGQGQETQYF. Written as DNA, the CDR3 is TGTGCCAGCAGCCGCGGACAGGGCCAAGAGACCCAGTACTTC.

This chain uses TRBV27 with TRBJ2-3; 16 bases are a match to TRBD2. After removal of 6 bases from V and 3 bases from J, the junction contained 15 bases not matched to a gene. Per germline, CDR1 MNHEY and CDR2 SMNVEV (reference sequence). The CDR3 consists of 20 residues. CDR3 protein: CASSKHGTSGREVMTDTQYF. The CDR3 DNA sequence: TGTGCCAGCAGCAAACACGGGACTAGCGGGAGGGAGGTGATGACAGATACGCAGTATTTT.

This chain uses TRBV4-3 with TRBJ2-3; 12 bases align to TRBD1. In germline, CDR1 is LGHNA, CDR2 YSLEER. After removal of 2 bases from V and 3 bases from J, the junction contained 6 bases not matched to a gene. This CDR3 has 17 residues. CDR3 sequence: CASSQTGTGGLTDTQYF. The CDR3 coding sequence is TGCGCCAGCAGCCAAACCGGGACAGGGGGCTTGACAGATACGCAGTATTTT.

The rearrangement links TRBV2 to TRBJ1-1; no definite D call. This CDR3 region has 14 residues. CDR1 and CDR2 from the germline V gene are SNHLY and FYNNEI. V dropped 6 bases and J dropped 1 base, with 12 bases sitting between them. This chain's CDR3 is CASSETESNTEAFF. CDR3 DNA: TGTGCCAGCAGCGAAACTGAGTCGAACACTGAAGCTTTCTTT.

The chain combines TRBV18 with TRBJ1-5; D is unresolved. Germline CDR1 KGHSH, CDR2 LQKENI. V was cut by 4 bases and J by 0 bases, with 10 bases left in between. The CDR3 is made up of 15 amino acids. The CDR3 DNA follows: TGTGCCAGCTCACGTTACAGCAATAGCAATCAGCCCCAGCATTTT. Its translation is CASSRYSNSNQPQHF.

This chain links TRBV6-1 with TRBJ1-5; D is undetermined. The germline gives CDR1 MNHNS, CDR2 SASEGT. Trimming removed 4 bases from V and 1 base from J, with 5 bases in between. This CDR3 is 13 amino acids long. CDR3 amino acids: CASSVSSNQPQHF. The CDR3 nucleotides read TGTGCCAGCAGTGTAAGCAGCAATCAGCCCCAGCATTTT.

This clone was counted a single time. The chain combines TRBV9 with TRBJ1-2; 7 bases are a match to TRBD1. V shed 0 bases and J 2 bases; nucleotides not matched to a gene: 4. Germline V lookup: CDR1 SGDLS, CDR2 YYNGEE. The CDR3 covers 15 residues. As DNA, the CDR3 is TGTGCCAGCAGCGTAGGACAGGGCCGAAACTATGGCTACACCTTC. This encodes CASSVGQGRNYGYTF.